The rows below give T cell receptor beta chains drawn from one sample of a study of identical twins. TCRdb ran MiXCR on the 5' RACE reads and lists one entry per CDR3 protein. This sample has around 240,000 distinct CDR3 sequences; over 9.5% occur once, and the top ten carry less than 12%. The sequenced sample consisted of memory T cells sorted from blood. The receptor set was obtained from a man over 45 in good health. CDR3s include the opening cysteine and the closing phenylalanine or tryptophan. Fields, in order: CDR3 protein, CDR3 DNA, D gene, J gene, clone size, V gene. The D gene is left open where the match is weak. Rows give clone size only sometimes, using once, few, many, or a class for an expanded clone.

CDR3: CASSRGSNTGELFF
DNA: TGTGCCAGCTCAAGGGGATCGAACACCGGGGAGCTGTTTTTT
D: -
J: TRBJ2-2
size: few
V: TRBV18

CDR3: CASRTGGDNQPQHF
DNA: TGTGCCAGCAGGACAGGGGGGGATAATCAGCCCCAGCATTTT
D: TRBD1
J: TRBJ1-5
size: -
V: TRBV12-3/TRBV12-4

CDR3: CASSLLGGRSEQYF
DNA: TGTGCCAGCAGTTTATTAGGGGGACGGAGCGAGCAGTACTTC
D: -
J: TRBJ2-7
size: few
V: TRBV28

CDR3: CASSVTDPGGFGELFF
DNA: TGTGCCAGCAGTGTGACAGATCCGGGCGGCTTCGGGGAGCTGTTTTTT
D: -
J: TRBJ2-2
size: -
V: TRBV12-3/TRBV12-4

CDR3: CASSDPLAGVGYEQFF
DNA: TGTGCCAGCAGTGATCCCCTAGCGGGAGTCGGATATGAGCAGTTCTTC
D: TRBD2
J: TRBJ2-1
size: -
V: TRBV25-1

CDR3: CASSSPTGYNEKLFF
DNA: TGTGCCAGCAGTTCCCCGACAGGTTATAATGAAAAACTGTTTTTT
D: -
J: TRBJ1-4
size: few
V: TRBV28

CDR3: CASSSTGGLNTGELFF
DNA: TGTGCCAGCAGCTCCACCGGGGGTTTAAACACCGGGGAGCTGTTTTTT
D: -
J: TRBJ2-2
size: few
V: TRBV7-2

CDR3: CASSVDTNYEQYF
DNA: TGCGCCAGCAGCGTGGACACAAACTACGAGCAGTACTTC
D: -
J: TRBJ2-7
size: many
V: TRBV5-1

CDR3: CASSIFRLGRNEQFF
DNA: TGTGCCAGTAGTATCTTCAGGTTAGGGAGGAATGAGCAGTTCTTC
D: -
J: TRBJ2-1
size: few
V: TRBV19

CDR3: CASSLGHQPQHF
DNA: TGTGCCAGCAGCTTAGGCCATCAGCCCCAGCATTTT
D: -
J: TRBJ1-5
size: few
V: TRBV7-2

CDR3: CASSLEPQETQYF
DNA: TGCGCCAGCAGCTTGGAACCCCAAGAGACCCAGTACTTC
D: -
J: TRBJ2-5
size: many
V: TRBV5-1

CDR3: CASSDPLAFETDTQYF
DNA: TGTGCCAGCAGTGACCCACTAGCGTTCGAGACAGATACGCAGTATTTT
D: TRBD2
J: TRBJ2-3
size: -
V: TRBV2

CDR3: CSATGQSTDTQYF
DNA: TGCAGTGCTACCGGACAGTCCACAGATACGCAGTATTTT
D: -
J: TRBJ2-3
size: many
V: TRBV20-1

CDR3: CSARDLGEGGTDTQYF
DNA: TGCAGTGCTAGAGATCTAGGCGAGGGAGGCACAGATACGCAGTATTTT
D: -
J: TRBJ2-3
size: few
V: TRBV20-1

CDR3: CSVVPAGVTDTQYF
DNA: TGCAGCGTTGTCCCTGCGGGAGTTACAGATACGCAGTATTTT
D: TRBD2
J: TRBJ2-3
size: many
V: TRBV29-1

CDR3: CATSDLRGSKETQYF
DNA: TGTGCCACCAGTGATTTGCGCGGCAGTAAAGAGACCCAGTACTTC
D: -
J: TRBJ2-5
size: few
V: TRBV24-1

CDR3: CASSLRLAGINEQFF
DNA: TGTGCCAGCAGCTTAAGACTAGCGGGAATCAATGAGCAGTTCTTC
D: TRBD2
J: TRBJ2-1
size: -
V: TRBV5-4

CDR3: CASSRNRDSNQPQHF
DNA: TGCGCCAGCAGCCGCAACCGGGACAGTAATCAGCCCCAGCATTTT
D: TRBD1
J: TRBJ1-5
size: many
V: TRBV4-3

CDR3: CASSESRGSAYEQYF
DNA: TGCGCCAGCAGTGAGTCCAGGGGGTCAGCCTACGAGCAGTACTTC
D: TRBD1
J: TRBJ2-7
size: many
V: TRBV10-2